This T cell receptor (beta chain) was sequenced during a study of T cell responses to AZD1222 COVID-19 vaccine. Broader study findings: All repertoire sampling was performed exclusively after the peak T cell response. Dominant at 160-218 and 743-854, vaccine-associated CD4 TCRs also spanned spike.

The CDR3 is 13 amino acids. The V and J ends lost 5 bases and 6 bases, in that order; junction bases with no gene match: 6. The germline V gene has CDR1 SEHNR and CDR2 FQNEAQ (reference sequence). Concerning this clone itself: No antigen is known for it.

Here immunoSEQ multiplex PCR was the method, and the copy in TCRdb shows in-frame clones only, minus some. This sample has about 180,000 clones, with almost 90% found just once. The sample here was peripheral blood, taken 28 days after the second AZD1222 dose. V is TRBV7-9 and J is TRBJ1-2, with TRBD1 matching over 7 bases. The source of this sequence is an adult who received the AZD1222 COVID-19 vaccine. CDR3 in DNA: TGTGCCAGCAGCCACGACAGGGTCCATGGCTACACCTTC. Its protein is CASSHDRVHGYTF.